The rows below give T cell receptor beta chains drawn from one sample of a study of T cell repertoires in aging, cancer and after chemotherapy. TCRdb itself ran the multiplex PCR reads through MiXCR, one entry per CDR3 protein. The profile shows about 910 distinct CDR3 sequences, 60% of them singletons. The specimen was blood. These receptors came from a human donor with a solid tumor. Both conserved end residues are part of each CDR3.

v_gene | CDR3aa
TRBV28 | CASSTGQGNTEAFF
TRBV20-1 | CSAFRTTILSNTDTQYF
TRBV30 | CAWSVRRRTVTNYGYTF
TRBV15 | CATSRGGQGDSPLHF
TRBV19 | CASSIDSGTSASYEQYF
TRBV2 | CASSGGAISNQPQHF
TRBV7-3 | CASSLTGSVGETQYF
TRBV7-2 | CASSSRGFHNEQFF
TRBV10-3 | CAISEQIGTGYGYTF
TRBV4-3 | CASSLHLSGVGSPLHF
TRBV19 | CASSREQGGFEQFF
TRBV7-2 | CASSLGGAQNTEAFF
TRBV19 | CASSSTQGNGYTF
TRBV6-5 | CASRKTDSGEGQPQHF
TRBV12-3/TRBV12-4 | CASSSRDGPYEQYF
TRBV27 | CASREDTGVGTDTQYF
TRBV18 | CASSPRTGNSYEQYF
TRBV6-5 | CASRPHPNSPLHF
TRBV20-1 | CSAREFRGTYNSPLHF
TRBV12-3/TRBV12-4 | CASSLGTGNSPLHF
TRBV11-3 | CASSQPGEHPSGNTIYF
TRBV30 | CAWSVRHKNTEAFF
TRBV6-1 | CASSELQGASPYEQYF
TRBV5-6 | CASSSTGSYAPYEQYF
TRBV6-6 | CASSYGRLAATFGGEQYF
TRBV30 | CAGSRGTGPYEQYF
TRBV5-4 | CASSLAGEGYGSPLHF
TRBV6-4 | CASSVGAGGTDTQYF
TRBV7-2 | CASSPGGLSTETQYF
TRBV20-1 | CSSREMDRVETQYF
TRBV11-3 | CASSRGGSSTDTQYF
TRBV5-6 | CASSFGTGEQFF
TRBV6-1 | CASTGILETQYF
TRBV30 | CAWSEGGHGYTF
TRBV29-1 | CSVGGGQGPYEQYF
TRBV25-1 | CASSGVGLRAVYTF
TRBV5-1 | CASSPSTTRQETQYF
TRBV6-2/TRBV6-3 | CASSQGSVAFF
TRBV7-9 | CASSIDRGRTDTQYF
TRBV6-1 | CASSATRNTEAFF
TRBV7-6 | CASSTTKEETQYF
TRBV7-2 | CASSLDRGPQPQHF
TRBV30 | CAWRMLELRETQYF
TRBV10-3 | CAISESTWTAYGYTF
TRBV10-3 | CAISGLSTDTQYF
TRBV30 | CASLDRSGNTIYF
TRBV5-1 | CASSLDNRGTDTQYF
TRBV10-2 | CASSGEGIETQYF
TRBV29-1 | CSVKGQGLETQYF
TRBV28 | CASSPGPREAFF
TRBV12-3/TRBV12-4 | CASSPTGGGAGETQYF
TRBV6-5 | CASSYTQGASGSYGYTF
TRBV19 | CASTPGSENGYTF
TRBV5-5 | CASSSPNSGQETQYF
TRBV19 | CATHNRGETQYF
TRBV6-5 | CASMGRGLFNEKLFF
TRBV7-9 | CASSPAAEKLFF